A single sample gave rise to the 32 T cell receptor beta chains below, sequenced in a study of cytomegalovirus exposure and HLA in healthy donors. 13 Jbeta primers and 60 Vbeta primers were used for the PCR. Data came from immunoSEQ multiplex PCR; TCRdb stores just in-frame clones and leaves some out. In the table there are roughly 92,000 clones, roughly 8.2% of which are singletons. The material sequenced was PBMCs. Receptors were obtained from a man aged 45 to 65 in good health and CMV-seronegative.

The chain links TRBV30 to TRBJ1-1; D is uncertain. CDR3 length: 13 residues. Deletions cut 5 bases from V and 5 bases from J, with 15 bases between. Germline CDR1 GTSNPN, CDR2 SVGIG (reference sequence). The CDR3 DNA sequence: TGTGCCTGGGAGCAGGTCCCGGGAACTGAAGCTTTCTTT. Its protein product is CAWEQVPGTEAFF.

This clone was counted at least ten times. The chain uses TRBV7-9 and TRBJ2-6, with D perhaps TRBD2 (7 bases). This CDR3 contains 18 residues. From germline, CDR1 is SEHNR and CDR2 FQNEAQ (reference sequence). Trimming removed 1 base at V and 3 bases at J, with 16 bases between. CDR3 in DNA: TGTGCCAGCAGCTTAGTCCGCGGGGGCCGGAGTGGGGCCAACGTCCTGACTTTC. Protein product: CASSLVRGGRSGANVLTF. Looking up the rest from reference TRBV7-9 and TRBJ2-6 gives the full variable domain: DTGVSQNPRHKITKRGQNVTFRCDPISEHNRLYWYRQTLGQGPEFLTYFQNEAQLEKSRLLSDRFSAERPKGSFSTLEIQRTEQGDSAMYLCASSLVRGGRSGANVLTFGAGSRLTVL.

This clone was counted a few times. Here the CDR3 reads CASSQGGYRGNTEAFF. For the CDR3, the DNA is TGTGCCAGCAGCCAAGGGGGATATCGAGGTAACACTGAAGCTTTCTTT. The rearrangement uses TRBV7-3 and TRBJ1-1; a possible D gene is TRBD1 (6 bases). V was trimmed by 5 bases and J by 2 bases, leaving 18 bases between them. The CDR3 contains 16 residues. Per germline, CDR1 SGHTA and CDR2 FQGTGA.

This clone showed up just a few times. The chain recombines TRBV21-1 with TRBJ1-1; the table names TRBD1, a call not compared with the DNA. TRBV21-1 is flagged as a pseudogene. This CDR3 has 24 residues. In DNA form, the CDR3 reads TGTGCCAGCGATCCCTGCAAGCAAACAAGGTGTCGACAGGGTGCCCTCTCATTGAACACTGAAGCTTTCTTT. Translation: CASDPCKQTRCRQGALSLNTEAFF.

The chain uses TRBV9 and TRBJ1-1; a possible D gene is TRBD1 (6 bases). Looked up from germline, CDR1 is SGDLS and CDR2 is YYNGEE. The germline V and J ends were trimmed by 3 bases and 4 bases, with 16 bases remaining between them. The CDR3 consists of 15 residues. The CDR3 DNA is TGTGCCAGCAGCGGAGGGGGGGGGCTGGGCACTGAAGCTTTCTTT. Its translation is CASSGGGGLGTEAFF.

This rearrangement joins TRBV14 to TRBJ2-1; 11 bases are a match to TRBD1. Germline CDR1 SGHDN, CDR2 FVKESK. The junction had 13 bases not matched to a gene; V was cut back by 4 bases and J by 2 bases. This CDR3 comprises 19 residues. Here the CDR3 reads CASSPGQGAPATPYNEQFF. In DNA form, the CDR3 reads TGTGCCAGCAGCCCCGGACAGGGGGCCCCGGCCACCCCCTACAATGAGCAGTTCTTC.

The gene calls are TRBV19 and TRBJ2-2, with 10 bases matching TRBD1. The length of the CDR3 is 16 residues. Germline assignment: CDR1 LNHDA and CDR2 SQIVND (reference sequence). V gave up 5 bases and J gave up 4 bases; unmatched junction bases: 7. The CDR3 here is CASSPLGQGGTGELFF. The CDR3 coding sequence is TGTGCCAGTAGTCCCCTAGGACAGGGGGGCACCGGGGAGCTGTTTTTT.

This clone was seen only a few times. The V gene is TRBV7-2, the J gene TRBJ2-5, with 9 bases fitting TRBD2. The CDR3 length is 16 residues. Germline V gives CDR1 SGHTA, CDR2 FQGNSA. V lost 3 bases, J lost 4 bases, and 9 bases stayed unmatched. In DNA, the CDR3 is TGTGCCAGCAGCTTCTCAGCGGGGGGTGAGGGAGAGACCCAGTACTTC. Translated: CASSFSAGGEGETQYF.

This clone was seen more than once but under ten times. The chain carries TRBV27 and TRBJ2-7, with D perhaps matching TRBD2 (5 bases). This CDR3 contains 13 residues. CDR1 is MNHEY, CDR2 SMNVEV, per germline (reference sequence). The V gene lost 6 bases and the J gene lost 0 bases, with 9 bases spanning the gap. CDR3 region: CASRWTDSYEQYF. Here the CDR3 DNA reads TGTGCCAGCAGATGGACTGACTCCTACGAGCAGTACTTC.

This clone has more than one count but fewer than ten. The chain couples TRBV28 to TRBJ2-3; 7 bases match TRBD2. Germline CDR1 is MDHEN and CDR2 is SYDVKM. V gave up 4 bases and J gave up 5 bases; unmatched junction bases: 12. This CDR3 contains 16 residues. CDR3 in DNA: TGTGCCAGCAGTTACCTTTGGGCGGGAGATAAAGATACGCAGTATTTT. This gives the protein CASSYLWAGDKDTQYF.

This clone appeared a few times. CDR3 in amino acids: CASSPGTSGRRYEQYF. The CDR3 DNA sequence: TGTGCCAGCAGTCCCGGGACTAGCGGGAGACGGTACGAGCAGTACTTC. The chain recombines TRBV6-6 with TRBJ2-7, with 14 bases lining up with TRBD2. There are 16 residues in the CDR3. V lost 5 bases, J lost 4 bases, and 7 bases stayed unmatched. The germline CDR1 and CDR2 sequences are MNHNY and SVGAGI (reference sequence).

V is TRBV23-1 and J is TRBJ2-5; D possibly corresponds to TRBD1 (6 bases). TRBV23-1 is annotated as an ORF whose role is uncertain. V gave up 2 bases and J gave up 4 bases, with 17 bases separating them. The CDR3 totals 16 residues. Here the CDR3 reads CASSQGTLGRGETQYF. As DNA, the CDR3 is TGCGCCAGCAGTCAAGGGACATTAGGAAGGGGAGAGACCCAGTACTTC.

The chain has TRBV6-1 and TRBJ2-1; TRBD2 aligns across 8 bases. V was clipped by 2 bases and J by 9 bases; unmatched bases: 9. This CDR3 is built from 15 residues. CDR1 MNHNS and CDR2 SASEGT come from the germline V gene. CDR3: CASSERTSSIGEQFF. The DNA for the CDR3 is TGTGCCAGCAGTGAACGGACTAGCTCAATCGGTGAGCAGTTCTTC.

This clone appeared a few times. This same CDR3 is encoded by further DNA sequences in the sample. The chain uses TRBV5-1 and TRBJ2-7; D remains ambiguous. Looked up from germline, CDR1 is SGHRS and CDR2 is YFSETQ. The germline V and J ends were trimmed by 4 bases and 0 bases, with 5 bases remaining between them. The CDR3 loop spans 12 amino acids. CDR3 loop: CASSRDSYEQYF. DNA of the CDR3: TGCGCCAGCAGCCGCGACTCCTACGAGCAGTACTTC.

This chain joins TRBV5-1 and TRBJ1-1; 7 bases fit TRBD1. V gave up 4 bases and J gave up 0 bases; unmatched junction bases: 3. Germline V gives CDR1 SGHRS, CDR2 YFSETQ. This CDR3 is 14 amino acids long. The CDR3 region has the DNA TGCGCCAGCAGCCGAGGGACAGTGAACACTGAAGCTTTCTTT. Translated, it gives CASSRGTVNTEAFF.

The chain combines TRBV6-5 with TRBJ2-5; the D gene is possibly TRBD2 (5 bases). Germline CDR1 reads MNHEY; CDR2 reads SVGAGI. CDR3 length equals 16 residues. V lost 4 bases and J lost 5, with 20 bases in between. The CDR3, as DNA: TGTGCCAGCAGTTCGAATGCCGGGGTTTTCGGGGAGACCCAGTACTTC. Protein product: CASSSNAGVFGETQYF.

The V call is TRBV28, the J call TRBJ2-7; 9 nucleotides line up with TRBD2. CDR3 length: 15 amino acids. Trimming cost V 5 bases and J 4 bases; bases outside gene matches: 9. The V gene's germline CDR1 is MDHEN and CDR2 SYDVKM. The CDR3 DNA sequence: TGTGCCAGCAGTATGGCTAGCGGGATAGATTACGAGCAGTACTTC. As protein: CASSMASGIDYEQYF.

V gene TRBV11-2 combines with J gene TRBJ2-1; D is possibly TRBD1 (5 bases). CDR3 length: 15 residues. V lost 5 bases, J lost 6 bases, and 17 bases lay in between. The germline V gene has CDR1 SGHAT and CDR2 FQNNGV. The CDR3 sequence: CASSPRRGLGNEQFF. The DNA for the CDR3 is TGTGCCAGCAGCCCCCGTAGGGGATTGGGCAATGAGCAGTTCTTC. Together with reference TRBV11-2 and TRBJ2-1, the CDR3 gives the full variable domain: EAGVAQSPRYKIIEKRQSVAFWCNPISGHATLYWYQQILGQGPKLLIQFQNNGVVDDSQLPKDRFSAERLKGVDSTLKIQPAKLEDSAVYLCASSPRRGLGNEQFFGPGTRLTVL.

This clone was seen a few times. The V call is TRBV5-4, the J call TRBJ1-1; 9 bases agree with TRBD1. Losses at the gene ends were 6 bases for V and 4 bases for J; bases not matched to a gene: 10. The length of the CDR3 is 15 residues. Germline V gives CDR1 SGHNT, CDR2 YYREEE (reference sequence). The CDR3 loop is CASTQTGGRGTEAFF. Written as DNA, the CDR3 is TGTGCCAGCACCCAGACAGGGGGTAGGGGCACTGAAGCTTTCTTT.

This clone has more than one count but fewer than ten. CDR3 coding DNA: TGTGCCTGGAGTCGACGCTCCGGGACAGCGAACACTGAAGCTTTCTTT. Amino acids: CAWSRRSGTANTEAFF. The V call is TRBV30, the J call TRBJ1-1; 7 nucleotides agree with TRBD1. V dropped 2 bases and J dropped 1; count of bases not matched to a gene: 10. Germline loops: CDR1 GTSNPN, CDR2 SVGIG (reference sequence). The length of the CDR3 is 16 residues. Full variable domain (missing parts from reference TRBV30 and TRBJ1-1): SQTIHQWPATLVQPVGSPLSLECTVEGTSNPNLYWYRQAAGRGLQLLFYSVGIGQISSEVPQNLSASRPQDRQFILSSKKLLLSDSGFYLCAWSRRSGTANTEAFFGQGTRLTVV.

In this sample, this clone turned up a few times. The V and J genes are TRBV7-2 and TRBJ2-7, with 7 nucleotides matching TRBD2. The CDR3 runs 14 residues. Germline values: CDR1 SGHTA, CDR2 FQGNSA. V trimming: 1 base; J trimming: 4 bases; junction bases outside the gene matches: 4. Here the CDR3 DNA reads TGTGCCAGCAGCTTAGAAGCGGGAAGGTACGAGCAGTACTTC. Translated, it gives CASSLEAGRYEQYF. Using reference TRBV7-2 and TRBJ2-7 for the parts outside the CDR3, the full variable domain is GAGVSQSPSNKVTEKGKDVELRCDPISGHTALYWYRQSLGQGLEFLIYFQGNSAPDKSGLPSDRFSAERTGGSVSTLTIQRTQQEDSAVYLCASSLEAGRYEQYFGPGTRLTVT.

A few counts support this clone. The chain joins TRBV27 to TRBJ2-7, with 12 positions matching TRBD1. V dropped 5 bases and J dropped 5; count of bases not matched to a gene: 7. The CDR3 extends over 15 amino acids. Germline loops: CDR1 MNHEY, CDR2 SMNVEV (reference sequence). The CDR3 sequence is CASSLLGQGAHEQYF. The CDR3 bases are TGTGCCAGCAGTCTGCTGGGACAGGGGGCCCACGAGCAGTACTTC.

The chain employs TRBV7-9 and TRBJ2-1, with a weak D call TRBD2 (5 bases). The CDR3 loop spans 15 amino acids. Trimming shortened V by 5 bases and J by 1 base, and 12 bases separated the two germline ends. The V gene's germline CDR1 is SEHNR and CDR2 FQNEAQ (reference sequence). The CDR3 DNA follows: TGTGCCAGCAGCAAATCCACGGGGTCCTACAATGAGCAGTTCTTC. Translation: CASSKSTGSYNEQFF.

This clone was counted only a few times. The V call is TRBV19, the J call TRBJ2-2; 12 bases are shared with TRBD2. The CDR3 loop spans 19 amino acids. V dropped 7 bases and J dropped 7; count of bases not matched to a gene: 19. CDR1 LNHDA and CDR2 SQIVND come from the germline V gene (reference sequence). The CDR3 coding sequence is TGTGCCAGTAACCCCAAAGGAGCTAGCGGGAGGGCCGGGTACGGGGAGCTGTTTTTT. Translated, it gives CASNPKGASGRAGYGELFF.

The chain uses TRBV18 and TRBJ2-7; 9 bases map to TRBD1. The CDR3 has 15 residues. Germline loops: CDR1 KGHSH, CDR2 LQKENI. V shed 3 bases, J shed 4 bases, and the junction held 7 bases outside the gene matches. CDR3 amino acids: CASSPLPGQGYEQYF. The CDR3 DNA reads TGTGCCAGCTCACCTTTGCCGGGACAGGGTTACGAGCAGTACTTC.

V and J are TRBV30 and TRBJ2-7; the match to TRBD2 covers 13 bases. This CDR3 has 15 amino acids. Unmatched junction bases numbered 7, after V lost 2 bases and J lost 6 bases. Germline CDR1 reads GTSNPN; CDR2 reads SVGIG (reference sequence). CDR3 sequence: CAWSPGLAGVLEQYF. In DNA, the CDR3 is TGTGCCTGGAGTCCTGGACTAGCGGGAGTTCTCGAGCAGTACTTC.

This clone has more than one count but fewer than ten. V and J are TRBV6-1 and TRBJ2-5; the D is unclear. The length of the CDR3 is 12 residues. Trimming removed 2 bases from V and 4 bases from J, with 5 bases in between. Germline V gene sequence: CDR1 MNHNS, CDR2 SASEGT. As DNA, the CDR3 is TGTGCCAGCAGTGAACTAGTAGAGACCCAGTACTTC. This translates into CASSELVETQYF.

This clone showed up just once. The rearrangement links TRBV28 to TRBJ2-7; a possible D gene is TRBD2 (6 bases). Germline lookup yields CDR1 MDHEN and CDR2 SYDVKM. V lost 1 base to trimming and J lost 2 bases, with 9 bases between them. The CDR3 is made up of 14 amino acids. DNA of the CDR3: TGTGCCAGCAGTTTATTGGGCGGGACCTACGAGCAGTACTTC. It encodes CASSLLGGTYEQYF.

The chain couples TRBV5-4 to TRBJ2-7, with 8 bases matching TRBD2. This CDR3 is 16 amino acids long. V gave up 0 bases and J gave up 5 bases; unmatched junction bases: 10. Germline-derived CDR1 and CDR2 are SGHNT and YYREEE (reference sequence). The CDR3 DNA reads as TGTGCCAGCAGCTTGGTTCGGTATAGCGGGGATGACGAGCAGTACTTC. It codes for CASSLVRYSGDDEQYF.

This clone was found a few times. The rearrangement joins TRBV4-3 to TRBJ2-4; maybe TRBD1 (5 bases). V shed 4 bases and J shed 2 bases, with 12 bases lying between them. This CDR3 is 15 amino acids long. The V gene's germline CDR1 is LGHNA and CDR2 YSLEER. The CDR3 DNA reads TGCGCCAGCAGCCTTTCTAGGGGAACCAAAAACATTCAGTACTTC. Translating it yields CASSLSRGTKNIQYF.

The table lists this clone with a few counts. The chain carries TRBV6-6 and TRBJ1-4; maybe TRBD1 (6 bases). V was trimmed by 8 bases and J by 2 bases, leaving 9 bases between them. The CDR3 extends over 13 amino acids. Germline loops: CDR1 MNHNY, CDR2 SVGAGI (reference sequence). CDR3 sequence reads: CASGRGTNEKLFF. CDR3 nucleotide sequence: TGTGCCAGCGGCAGGGGCACTAATGAAAAACTGTTTTTT.

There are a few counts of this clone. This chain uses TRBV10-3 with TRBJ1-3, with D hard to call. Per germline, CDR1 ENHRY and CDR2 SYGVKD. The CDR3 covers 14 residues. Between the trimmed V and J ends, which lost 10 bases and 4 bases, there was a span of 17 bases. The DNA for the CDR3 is TGTGCCACTGGACTAAACTTGATCGGAAACACCATATATTTT. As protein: CATGLNLIGNTIYF.